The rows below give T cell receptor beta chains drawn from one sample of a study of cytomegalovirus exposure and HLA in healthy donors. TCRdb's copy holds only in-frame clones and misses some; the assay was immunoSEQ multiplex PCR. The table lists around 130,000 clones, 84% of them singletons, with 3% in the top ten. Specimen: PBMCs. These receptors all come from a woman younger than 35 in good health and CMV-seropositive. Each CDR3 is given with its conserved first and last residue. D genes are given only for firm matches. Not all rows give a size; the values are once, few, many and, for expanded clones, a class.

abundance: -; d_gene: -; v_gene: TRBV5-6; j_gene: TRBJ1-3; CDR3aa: CASGPSGSGNTIYF; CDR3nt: TGTGCCAGCGGGCCCAGCGGCTCTGGAAACACCATATATTTT
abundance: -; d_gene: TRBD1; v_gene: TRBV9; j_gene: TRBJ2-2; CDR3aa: CASILKGTGGREANTGELFF; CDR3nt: TGTGCCAGCATCCTAAAGGGGACAGGGGGGCGGGAGGCGAACACCGGGGAGCTGTTTTTT
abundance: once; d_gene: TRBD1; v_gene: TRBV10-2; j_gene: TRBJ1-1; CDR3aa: CASSEGTGSTEAFF; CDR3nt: TGCGCCAGCAGTGAGGGGACAGGGAGCACTGAAGCTTTCTTT
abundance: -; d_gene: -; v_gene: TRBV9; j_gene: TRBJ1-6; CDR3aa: CASSGAGGVRSPLHF; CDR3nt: TGTGCCAGCAGCGGTGCGGGAGGGGTGAGATCACCCCTCCACTTT
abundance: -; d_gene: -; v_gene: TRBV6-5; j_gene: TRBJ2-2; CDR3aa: CASSPEVPVGELFF; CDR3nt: TGTGCCAGCAGTCCCGAGGTCCCAGTCGGGGAGCTGTTTTTT
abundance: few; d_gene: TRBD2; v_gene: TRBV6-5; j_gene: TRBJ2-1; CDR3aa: CASTRGGGGYNEQFF; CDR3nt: TGTGCCAGCACCCGGGGGGGCGGGGGTTACAATGAGCAGTTCTTC
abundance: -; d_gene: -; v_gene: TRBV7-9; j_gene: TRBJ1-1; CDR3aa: CASSYQSRNTEAFF; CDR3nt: TGTGCCAGCAGCTACCAAAGCCGGAACACTGAAGCTTTCTTT
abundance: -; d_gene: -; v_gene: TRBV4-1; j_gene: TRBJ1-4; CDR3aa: CASSQDPGHRIRF; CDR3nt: TGCGCCAGCAGCCAAGACCCGGGACACAGGATCCGTTTT
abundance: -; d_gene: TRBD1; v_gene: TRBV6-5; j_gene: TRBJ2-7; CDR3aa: CASSYSGTGAEQYF; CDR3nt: TGTGCCAGCAGTTATTCTGGGACAGGGGCCGAGCAGTACTTC
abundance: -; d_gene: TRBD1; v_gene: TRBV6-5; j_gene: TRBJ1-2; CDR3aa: CASSRDREFYGYTF; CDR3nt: TGTGCCAGCAGTAGGGACAGGGAGTTCTATGGCTACACCTTC
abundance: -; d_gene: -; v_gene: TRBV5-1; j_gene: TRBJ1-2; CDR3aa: CASSLPGGDNGYTF; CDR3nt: TGCGCCAGCAGCTTACCGGGGGGCGATAATGGCTACACCTTC
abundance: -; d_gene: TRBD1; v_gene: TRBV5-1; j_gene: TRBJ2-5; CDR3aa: CASSVTGEIQETQYF; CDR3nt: TGCGCCAGCAGCGTGACAGGGGAAATTCAAGAGACCCAGTACTTC
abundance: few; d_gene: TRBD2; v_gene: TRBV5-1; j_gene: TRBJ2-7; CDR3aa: CASSLDRTSGGSGYEQYF; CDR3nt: TGCGCCAGCAGCTTGGATAGGACTAGCGGGGGCTCTGGGTACGAGCAGTACTTC
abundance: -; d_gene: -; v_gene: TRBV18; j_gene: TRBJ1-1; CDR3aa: CASSPKGLTEAFF; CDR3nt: TGTGCCAGCTCACCGAAGGGGCTTACTGAAGCTTTCTTT
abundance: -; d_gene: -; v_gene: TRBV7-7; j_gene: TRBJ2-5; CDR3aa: CASSLWGDAETQYF; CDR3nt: TGTGCTAGCAGCTTATGGGGGGACGCAGAGACCCAGTACTTC
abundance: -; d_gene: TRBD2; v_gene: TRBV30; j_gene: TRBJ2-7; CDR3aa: CAWSVRSGDEQYF; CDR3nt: TGTGCCTGGAGTGTACGAAGCGGGGACGAGCAGTACTTC
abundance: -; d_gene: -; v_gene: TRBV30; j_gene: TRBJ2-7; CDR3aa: CALRQVLSYEQYF; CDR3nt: TGTGCCTTGAGGCAAGTTCTAAGCTACGAGCAGTACTTC
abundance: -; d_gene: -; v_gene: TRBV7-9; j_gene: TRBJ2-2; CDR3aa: CASSQGDLNTGELFF; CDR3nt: TGTGCCAGCAGCCAGGGGGACTTGAACACCGGGGAGCTGTTTTTT
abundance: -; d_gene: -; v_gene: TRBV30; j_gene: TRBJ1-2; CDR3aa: CASQRGDYGYTF; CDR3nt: TGTGCCTCCCAACGGGGAGACTATGGCTACACCTTC
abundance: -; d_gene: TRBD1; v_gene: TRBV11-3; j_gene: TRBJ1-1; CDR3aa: CASSPSLGQGRTEAFF; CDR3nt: TGTGCCAGCAGCCCGAGTTTGGGACAGGGAAGGACTGAAGCTTTCTTT
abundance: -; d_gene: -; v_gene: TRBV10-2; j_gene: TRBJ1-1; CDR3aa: CASREGEEAFF; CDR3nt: TGCGCCAGCAGGGAGGGGGAGGAAGCTTTCTTT
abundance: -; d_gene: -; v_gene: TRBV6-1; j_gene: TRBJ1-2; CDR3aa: CATEGRNYGYTF; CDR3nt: TGTGCCACTGAGGGTAGAAACTATGGCTACACCTTC
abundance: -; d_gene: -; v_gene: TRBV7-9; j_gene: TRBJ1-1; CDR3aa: CASSFEGRNTEAFF; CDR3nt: TGTGCCAGCAGCTTTGAGGGCAGGAACACTGAAGCTTTCTTT
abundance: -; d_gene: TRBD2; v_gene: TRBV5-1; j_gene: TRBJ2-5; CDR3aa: CASSWASGQETQYF; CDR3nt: TGCGCCAGCAGCTGGGCTAGCGGCCAAGAGACCCAGTACTTC
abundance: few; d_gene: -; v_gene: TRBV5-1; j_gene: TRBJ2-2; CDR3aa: CASSLARSYFNTGELFF; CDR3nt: TGCGCCAGCAGCTTGGCGCGGAGCTATTTTAACACCGGGGAGCTGTTTTTT
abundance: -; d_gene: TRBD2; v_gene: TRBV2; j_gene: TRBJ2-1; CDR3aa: CASSAASGGGLNEQFF; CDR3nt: TGTGCCAGCAGTGCTGCTAGCGGGGGTGGGTTGAATGAGCAGTTCTTC
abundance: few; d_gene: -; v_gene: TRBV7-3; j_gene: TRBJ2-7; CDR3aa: CASSPQAQGSEQYF; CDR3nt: TGTGCCAGCAGCCCGCAAGCTCAGGGAAGCGAGCAGTACTTC
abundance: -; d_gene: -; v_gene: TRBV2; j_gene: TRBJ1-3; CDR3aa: CASSEPGTPRSTIYF; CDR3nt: TGTGCCAGCAGTGAACCCGGGACACCAAGGAGCACCATATATTTT
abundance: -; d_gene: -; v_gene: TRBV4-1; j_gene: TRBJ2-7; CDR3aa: CASSQATSLSYEQYF; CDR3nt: TGCGCCAGCAGCCAAGCAACTAGCCTCTCCTACGAGCAGTACTTC
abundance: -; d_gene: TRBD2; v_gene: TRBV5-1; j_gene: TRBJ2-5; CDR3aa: CASSLLGTSGGVQETQYF; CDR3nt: TGCGCCAGCAGCTTGCTCGGGACTAGCGGGGGGGTACAAGAGACCCAGTACTTC
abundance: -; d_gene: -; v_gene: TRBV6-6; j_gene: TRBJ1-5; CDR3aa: CASSYLGGRNQPQHF; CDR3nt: TGTGCCAGCAGTTACCTTGGGGGCCGCAATCAGCCCCAGCATTTT